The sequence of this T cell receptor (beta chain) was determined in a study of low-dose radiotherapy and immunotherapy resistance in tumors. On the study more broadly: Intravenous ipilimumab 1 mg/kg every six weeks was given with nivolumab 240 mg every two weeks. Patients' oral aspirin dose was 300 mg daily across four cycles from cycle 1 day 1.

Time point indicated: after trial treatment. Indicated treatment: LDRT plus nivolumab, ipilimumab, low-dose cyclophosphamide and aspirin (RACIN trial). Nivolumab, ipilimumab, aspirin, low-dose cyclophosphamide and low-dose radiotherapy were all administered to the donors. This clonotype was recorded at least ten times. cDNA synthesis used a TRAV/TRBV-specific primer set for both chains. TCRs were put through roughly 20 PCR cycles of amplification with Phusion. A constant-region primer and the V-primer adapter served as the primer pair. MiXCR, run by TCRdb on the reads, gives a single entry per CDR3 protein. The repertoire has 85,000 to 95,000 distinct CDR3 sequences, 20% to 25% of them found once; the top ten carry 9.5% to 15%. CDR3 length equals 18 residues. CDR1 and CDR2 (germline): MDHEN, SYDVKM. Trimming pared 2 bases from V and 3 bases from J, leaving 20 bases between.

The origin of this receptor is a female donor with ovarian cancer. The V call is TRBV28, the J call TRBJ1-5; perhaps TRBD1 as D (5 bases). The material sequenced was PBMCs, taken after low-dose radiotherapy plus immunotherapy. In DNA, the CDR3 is TGTGCCAGCAGTTTAGGGGGGTCTGGGCCCCGGATCAATCAGCCCCAGCATTTT. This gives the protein CASSLGGSGPRINQPQHF.